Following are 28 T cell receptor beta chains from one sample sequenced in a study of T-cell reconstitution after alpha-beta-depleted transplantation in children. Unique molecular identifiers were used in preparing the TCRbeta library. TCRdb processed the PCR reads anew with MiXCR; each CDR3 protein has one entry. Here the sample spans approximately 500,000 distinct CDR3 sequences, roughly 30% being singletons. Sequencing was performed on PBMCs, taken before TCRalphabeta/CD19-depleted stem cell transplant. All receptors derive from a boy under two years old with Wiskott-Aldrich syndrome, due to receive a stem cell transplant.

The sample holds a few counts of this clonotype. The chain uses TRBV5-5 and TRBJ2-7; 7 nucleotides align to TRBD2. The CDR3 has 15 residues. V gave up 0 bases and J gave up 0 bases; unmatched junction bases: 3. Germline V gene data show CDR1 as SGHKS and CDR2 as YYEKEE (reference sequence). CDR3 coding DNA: TGTGCCAGCAGCTTGGCGGGAGGCAACTCCTACGAGCAGTACTTC. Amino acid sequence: CASSLAGGNSYEQYF. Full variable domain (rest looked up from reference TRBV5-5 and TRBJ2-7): DAGVTQSPTHLIKTRGQQVTLRCSPISGHKSVSWYQQVLGQGPQFIFQYYEKEERGRGNFPDRFSARQFPNYSSELNVNALLLGDSALYLCASSLAGGNSYEQYFGPGTRLTVT.

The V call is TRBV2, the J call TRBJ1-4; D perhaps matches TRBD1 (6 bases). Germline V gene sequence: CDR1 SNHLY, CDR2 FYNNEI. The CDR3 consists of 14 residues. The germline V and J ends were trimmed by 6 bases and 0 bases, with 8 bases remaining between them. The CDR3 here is CASRRTATNEKLFF. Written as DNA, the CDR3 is TGTGCCAGCAGAAGGACAGCAACTAATGAAAAACTGTTTTTT.

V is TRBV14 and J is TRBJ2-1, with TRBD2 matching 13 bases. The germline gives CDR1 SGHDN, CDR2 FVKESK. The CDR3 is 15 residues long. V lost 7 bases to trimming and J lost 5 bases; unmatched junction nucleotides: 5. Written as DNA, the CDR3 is TGTGCCAGCATGACTAGCGGGAGGCCAAACAATGAGCAGTTCTTC. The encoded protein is CASMTSGRPNNEQFF.

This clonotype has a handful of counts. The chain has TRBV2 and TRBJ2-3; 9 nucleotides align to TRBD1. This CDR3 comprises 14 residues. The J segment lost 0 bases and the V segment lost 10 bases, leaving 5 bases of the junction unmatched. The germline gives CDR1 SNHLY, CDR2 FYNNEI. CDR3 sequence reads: CAIGQGSSTDTQYF. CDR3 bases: TGTGCCATTGGACAGGGGTCTAGCACAGATACGCAGTATTTT.

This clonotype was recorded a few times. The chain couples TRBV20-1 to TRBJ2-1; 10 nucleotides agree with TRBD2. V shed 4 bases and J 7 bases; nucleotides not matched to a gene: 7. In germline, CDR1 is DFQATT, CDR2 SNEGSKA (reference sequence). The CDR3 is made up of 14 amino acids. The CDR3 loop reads CSAILAGGWNEQFF. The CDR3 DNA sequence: TGCAGTGCTATTTTAGCGGGAGGTTGGAATGAGCAGTTCTTC.

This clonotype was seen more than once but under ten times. CDR3 bases: TGCAGTGCTAGGCAAGATGAGCAGTTCTTC. Its protein product is CSARQDEQFF. The chain carries TRBV20-1 and TRBJ2-1; D gene ambiguous. Germline CDR1 and CDR2: DFQATT and SNEGSKA (reference sequence). This CDR3 region has 10 residues. V was shortened by 3 bases and J by 8 bases, with 5 bases between the two germline ends.

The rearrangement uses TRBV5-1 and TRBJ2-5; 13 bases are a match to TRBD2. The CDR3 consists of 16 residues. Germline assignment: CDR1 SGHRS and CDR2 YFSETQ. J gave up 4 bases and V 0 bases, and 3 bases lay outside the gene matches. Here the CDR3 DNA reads TGCGCCAGCAGCTTGGCCCGGACTAGCGGGGGAGAGACCCAGTACTTC. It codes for CASSLARTSGGETQYF.

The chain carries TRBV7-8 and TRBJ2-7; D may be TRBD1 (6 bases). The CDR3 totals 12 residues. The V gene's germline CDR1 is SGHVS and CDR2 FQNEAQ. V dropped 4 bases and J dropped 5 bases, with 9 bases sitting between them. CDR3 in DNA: TGTGCCAGCAGCTCCAGGGGTAACGAGCAGTACTTC. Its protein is CASSSRGNEQYF.

The CDR3 spells CASSGGLAGAETQYF. CDR3 nucleotide sequence: TGCGCCAGCAGCGGCGGACTAGCGGGAGCAGAGACCCAGTACTTC. The rearrangement links TRBV5-1 to TRBJ2-5, with TRBD2 matching over 13 bases. Germline V gene data show CDR1 as SGHRS and CDR2 as YFSETQ. CDR3 length: 15 residues. Trimming cost V 4 bases and J 4 bases; bases outside gene matches: 4.

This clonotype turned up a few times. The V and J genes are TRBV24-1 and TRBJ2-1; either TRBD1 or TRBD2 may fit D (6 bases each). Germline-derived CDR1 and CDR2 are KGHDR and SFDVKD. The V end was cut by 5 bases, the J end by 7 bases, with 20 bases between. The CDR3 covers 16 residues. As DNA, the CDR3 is TGTGCCACCAGTGGGTCAGGGGTGGCGGGACGGAATGAGCAGTTCTTC. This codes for CATSGSGVAGRNEQFF.

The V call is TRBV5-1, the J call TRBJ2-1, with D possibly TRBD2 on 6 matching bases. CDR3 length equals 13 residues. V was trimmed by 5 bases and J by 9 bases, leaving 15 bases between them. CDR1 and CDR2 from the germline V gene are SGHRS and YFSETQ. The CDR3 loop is CASREENSGEQFF. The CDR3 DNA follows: TGCGCCAGCAGGGAAGAGAATAGCGGTGAGCAGTTCTTC. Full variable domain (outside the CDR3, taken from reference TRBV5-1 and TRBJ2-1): KAGVTQTPRYLIKTRGQQVTLSCSPISGHRSVSWYQQTPGQGLQFLFEYFSETQRNKGNFPGRFSGRQFSNSRSEMNVSTLELGDSALYLCASREENSGEQFFGPGTRLTVL.

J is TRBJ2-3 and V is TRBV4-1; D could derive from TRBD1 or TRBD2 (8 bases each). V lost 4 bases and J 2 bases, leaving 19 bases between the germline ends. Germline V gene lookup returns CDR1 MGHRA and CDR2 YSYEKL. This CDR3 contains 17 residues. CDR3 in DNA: TGCGCCAGCAGCCTGACAGGGGCGGGGGGTTTCACAGATACGCAGTATTTT. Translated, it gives CASSLTGAGGFTDTQYF.

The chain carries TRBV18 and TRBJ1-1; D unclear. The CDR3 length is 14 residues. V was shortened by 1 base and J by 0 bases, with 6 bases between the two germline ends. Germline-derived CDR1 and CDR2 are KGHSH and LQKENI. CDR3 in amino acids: CASSPRKVNTEAFF. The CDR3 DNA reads TGTGCCAGCTCACCACGGAAGGTGAACACTGAAGCTTTCTTT.

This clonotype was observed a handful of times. CDR3 sequence reads: CASSERGLWTDTQYF. The CDR3 DNA reads as TGTGCCAGCAGTGAAAGGGGGCTGTGGACAGATACGCAGTATTTT. This rearrangement joins TRBV6-1 to TRBJ2-3; 7 bases line up with TRBD1. CDR1 is MNHNS, CDR2 SASEGT, per germline. CDR3 length: 15 amino acids. V lost 2 bases to trimming and J lost 3 bases; unmatched junction nucleotides: 5.

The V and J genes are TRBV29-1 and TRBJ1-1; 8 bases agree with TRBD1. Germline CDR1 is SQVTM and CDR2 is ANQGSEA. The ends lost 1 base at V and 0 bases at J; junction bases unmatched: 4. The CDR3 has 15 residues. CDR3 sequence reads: CSVEGRGPMNTEAFF. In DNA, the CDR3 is TGCAGCGTTGAAGGCAGGGGGCCTATGAACACTGAAGCTTTCTTT.

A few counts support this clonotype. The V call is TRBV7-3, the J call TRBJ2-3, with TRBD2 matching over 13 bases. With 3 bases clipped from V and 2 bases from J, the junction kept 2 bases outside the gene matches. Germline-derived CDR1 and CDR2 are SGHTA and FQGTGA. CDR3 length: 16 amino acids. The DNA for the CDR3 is TGTGCCAGCAGCTTGACTAGCGGGAGGTACACAGATACGCAGTATTTT. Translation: CASSLTSGRYTDTQYF.

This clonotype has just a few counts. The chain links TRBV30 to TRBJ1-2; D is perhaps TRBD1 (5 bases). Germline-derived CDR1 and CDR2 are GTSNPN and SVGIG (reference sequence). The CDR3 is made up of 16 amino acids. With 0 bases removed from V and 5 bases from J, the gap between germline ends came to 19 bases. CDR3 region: CAWSVGLTAFGYGYTF. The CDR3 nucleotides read TGTGCCTGGAGTGTAGGATTGACAGCCTTTGGATATGGCTACACCTTC.

The CDR3 is CASKNMDRRKKLFF. The CDR3 DNA sequence: TGTGCCAGCAAGAACATGGACAGAAGAAAAAAACTGTTTTTT. This sequence joins TRBV28 and TRBJ1-4; D is perhaps TRBD1 (6 bases). CDR1 is MDHEN and CDR2 is SYDVKM in the germline V gene. The CDR3 consists of 14 residues. V lost 7 bases and J 9 bases, leaving 18 bases between the germline ends. The variable domain in full, completed from reference TRBV28 and TRBJ1-4, reads DVKVTQSSRYLVKRTGEKVFLECVQDMDHENMFWYRQDPGLGLRLIYFSYDVKMKEKGDIPEGYSVSREKKERFSLILESASTNQTSMYLCASKNMDRRKKLFFGSGTQLSVL.

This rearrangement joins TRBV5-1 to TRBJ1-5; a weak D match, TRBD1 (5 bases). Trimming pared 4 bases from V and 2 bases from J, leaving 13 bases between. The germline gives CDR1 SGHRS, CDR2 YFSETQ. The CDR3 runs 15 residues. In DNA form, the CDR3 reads TGCGCCAGCAGCGATGGGGCCGCGGGCAATCAGCCCCAGCATTTT. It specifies CASSDGAAGNQPQHF.

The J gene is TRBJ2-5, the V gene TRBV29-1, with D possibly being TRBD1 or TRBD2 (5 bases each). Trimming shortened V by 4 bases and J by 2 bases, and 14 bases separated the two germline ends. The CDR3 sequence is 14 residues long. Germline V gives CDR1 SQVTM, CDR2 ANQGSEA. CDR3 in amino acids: CSVVPGSRQETQYF. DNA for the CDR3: TGCAGCGTTGTTCCAGGGAGTAGGCAAGAGACCCAGTACTTC.

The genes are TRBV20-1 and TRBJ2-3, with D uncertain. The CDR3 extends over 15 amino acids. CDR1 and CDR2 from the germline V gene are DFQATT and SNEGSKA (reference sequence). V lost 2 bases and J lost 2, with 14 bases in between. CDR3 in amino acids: CSARPPGPFTDTQYF. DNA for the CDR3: TGCAGTGCTAGACCCCCGGGCCCTTTCACAGATACGCAGTATTTT.

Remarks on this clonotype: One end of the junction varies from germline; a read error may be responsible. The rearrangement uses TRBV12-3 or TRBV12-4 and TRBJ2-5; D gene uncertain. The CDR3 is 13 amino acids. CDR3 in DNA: TGCGCCAGCAGCTTAAGACATCAAGAGACCCAGTACTTC. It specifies CASSLRHQETQYF.

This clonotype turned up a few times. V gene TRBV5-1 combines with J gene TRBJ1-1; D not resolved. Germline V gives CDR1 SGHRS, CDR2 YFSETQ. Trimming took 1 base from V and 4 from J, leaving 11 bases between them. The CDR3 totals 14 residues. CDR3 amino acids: CASSLFSSGTEAFF. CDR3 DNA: TGCGCCAGCAGCTTGTTCTCCTCGGGCACTGAAGCTTTCTTT.

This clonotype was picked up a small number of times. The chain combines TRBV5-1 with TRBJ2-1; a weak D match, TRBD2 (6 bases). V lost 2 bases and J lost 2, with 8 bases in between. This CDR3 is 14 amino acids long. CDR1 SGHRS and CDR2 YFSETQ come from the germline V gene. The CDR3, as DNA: TGCGCCAGCAGCTTACGGACTACCTACAATGAGCAGTTCTTC. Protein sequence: CASSLRTTYNEQFF.

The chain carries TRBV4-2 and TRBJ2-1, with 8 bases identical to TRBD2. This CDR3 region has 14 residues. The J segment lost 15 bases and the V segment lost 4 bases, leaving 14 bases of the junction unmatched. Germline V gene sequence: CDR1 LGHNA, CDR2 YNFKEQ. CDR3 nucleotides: TGTGCCAGCAGCCCGAAAGCCAGCGGGAGCCTTGTGTTCTTC. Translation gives CASSPKASGSLVFF.

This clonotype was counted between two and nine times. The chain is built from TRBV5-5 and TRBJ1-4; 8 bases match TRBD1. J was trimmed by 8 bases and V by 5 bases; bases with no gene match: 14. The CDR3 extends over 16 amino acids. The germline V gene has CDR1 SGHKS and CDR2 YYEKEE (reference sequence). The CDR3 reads CASSRIAGGAREKLFF. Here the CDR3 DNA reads TGTGCCAGCAGTCGGATCGCAGGGGGCGCGAGGGAAAAACTGTTTTTT.

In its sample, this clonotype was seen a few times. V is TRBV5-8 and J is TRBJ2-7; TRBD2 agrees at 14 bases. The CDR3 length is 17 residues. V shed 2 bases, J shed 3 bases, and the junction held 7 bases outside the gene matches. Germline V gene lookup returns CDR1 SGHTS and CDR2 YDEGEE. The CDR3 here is CASSFRTSGRIFYEQYF. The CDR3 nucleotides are TGTGCCAGCAGCTTCCGGACTAGCGGGAGGATCTTCTACGAGCAGTACTTC.

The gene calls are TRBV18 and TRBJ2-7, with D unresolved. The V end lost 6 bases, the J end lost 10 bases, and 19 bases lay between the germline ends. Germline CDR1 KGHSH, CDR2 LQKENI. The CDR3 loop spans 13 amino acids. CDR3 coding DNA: TGTGCCAGCTCCCCTTGGCACGGCTTGGTACAGTACTTC. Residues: CASSPWHGLVQYF.